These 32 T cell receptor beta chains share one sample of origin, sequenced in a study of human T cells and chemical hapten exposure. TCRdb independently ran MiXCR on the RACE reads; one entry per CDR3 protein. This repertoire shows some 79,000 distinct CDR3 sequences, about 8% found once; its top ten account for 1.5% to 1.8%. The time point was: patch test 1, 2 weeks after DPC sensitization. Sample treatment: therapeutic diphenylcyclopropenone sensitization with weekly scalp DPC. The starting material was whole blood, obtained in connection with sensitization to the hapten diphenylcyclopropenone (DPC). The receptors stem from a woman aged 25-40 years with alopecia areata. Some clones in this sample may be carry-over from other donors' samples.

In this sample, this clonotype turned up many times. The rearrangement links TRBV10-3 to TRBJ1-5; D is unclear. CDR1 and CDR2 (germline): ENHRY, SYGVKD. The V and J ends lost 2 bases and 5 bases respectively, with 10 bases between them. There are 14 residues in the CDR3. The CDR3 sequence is CAISEIQLDQPQHF. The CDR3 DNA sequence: TGTGCCATCAGTGAGATACAGCTGGATCAGCCCCAGCATTTT.

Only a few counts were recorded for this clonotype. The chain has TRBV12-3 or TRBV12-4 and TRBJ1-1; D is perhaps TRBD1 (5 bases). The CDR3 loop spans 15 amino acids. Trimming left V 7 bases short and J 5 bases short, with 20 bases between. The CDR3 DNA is TGTGCCAGCATGTCCGGGGCGAGTGGAAGGACTGAAGCTTTCTTT. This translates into CASMSGASGRTEAFF.

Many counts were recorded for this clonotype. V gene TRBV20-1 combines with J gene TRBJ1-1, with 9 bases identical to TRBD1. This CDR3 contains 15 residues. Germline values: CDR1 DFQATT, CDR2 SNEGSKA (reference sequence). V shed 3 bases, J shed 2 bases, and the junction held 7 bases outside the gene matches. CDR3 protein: CSASSVTGGNTEAFF. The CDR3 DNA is TGCAGTGCTAGTTCCGTGACAGGGGGAAACACTGAAGCTTTCTTT.

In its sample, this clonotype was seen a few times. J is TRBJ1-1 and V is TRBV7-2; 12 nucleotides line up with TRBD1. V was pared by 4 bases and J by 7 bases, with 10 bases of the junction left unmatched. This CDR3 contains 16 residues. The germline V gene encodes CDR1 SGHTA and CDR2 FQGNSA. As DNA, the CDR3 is TGTGCCAGCAGCTCCAGGGACAGGGGGCTTCTCGGTGAAGCTTTCTTT. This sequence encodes CASSSRDRGLLGEAFF. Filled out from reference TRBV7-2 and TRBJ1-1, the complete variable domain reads GAGVSQSPSNKVTEKGKDVELRCDPISGHTALYWYRQSLGQGLEFLIYFQGNSAPDKSGLPSDRFSAERTGGSVSTLTIQRTQQEDSAVYLCASSSRDRGLLGEAFFGQGTRLTVV.

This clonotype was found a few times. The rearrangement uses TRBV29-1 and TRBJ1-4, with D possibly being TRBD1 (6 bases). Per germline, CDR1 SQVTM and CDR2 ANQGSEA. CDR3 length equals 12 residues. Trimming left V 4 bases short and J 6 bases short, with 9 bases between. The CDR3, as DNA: TGCAGCGTTGCCCCAGGGGATGAAAAACTGTTTTTT. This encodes CSVAPGDEKLFF.

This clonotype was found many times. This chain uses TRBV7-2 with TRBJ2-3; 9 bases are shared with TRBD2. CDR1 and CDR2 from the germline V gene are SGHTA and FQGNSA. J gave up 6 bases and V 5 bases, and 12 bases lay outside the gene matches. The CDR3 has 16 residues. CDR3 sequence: CASSPRSGGPLDTQYF. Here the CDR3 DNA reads TGTGCCAGCAGCCCACGTAGCGGGGGCCCCTTGGATACGCAGTATTTT.

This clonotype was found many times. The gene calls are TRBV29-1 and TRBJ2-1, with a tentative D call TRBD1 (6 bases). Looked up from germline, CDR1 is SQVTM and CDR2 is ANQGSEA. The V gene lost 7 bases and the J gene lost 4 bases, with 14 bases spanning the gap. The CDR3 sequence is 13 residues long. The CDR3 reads CSDTGTSYNEQFF. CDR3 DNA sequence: TGCAGCGACACAGGGACATCTTACAATGAGCAGTTCTTC.

In DNA form, the CDR3 reads TGTGCCAGCAGCAGGCAAGACAGGGGCCGTGAAAAACTGTTTTTT. Its protein product is CASSRQDRGREKLFF. The V gene is TRBV5-4, the J gene TRBJ1-4; 8 nucleotides agree with TRBD1. The V gene end was trimmed by 4 bases and the J gene end by 7 bases; junction bases not matched to a gene: 9. Germline V gene lookup returns CDR1 SGHNT and CDR2 YYREEE (reference sequence). The CDR3 sequence is 15 residues long.

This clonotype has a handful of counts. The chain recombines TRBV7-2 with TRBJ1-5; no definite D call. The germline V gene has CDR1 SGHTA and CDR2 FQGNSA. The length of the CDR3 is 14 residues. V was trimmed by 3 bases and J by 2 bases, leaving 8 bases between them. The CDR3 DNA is TGTGCCAGCAGCTTCATAAGTGGCAATCAGCCCCAGCATTTT. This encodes CASSFISGNQPQHF.

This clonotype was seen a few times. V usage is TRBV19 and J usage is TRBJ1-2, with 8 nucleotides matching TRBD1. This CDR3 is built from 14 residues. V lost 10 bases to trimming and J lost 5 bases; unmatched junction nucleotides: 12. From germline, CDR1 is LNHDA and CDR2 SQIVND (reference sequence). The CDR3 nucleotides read TGTGCCACGAACTCGGGACAGGCAGGGTATGGCTACACCTTC. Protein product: CATNSGQAGYGYTF.

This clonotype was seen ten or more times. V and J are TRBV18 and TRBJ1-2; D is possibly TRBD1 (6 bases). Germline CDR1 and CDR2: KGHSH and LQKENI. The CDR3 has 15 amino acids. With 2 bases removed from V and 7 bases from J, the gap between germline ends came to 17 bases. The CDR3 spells CASSPSWGRSSGYTF. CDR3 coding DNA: TGTGCCAGCTCACCATCGTGGGGGCGCAGTTCTGGCTACACCTTC.

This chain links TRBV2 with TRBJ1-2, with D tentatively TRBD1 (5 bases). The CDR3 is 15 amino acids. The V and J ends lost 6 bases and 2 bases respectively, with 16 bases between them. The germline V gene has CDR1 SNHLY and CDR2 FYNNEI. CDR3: CASSRRSGSNYGYTF. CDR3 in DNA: TGTGCCAGCAGCAGGAGGTCAGGGTCCAACTATGGCTACACCTTC.

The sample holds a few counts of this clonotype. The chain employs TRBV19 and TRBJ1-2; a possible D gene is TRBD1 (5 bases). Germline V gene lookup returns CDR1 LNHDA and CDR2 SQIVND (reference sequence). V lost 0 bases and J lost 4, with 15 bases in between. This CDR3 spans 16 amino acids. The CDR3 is CASSIDGIKGSYGYTF. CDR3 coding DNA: TGTGCCAGTAGTATAGACGGAATTAAGGGGAGCTATGGCTACACCTTC.

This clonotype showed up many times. The CDR3 here is CASIRDTGHTEAFF. The CDR3 bases are TGTGCCAGCATCAGGGACACCGGACACACTGAAGCTTTCTTT. The genes are TRBV7-2 and TRBJ1-1; maybe TRBD1 (6 bases). CDR1 and CDR2 (germline): SGHTA, FQGNSA. Trimming removed 7 bases at V and 3 bases at J, with 15 bases between. The CDR3 sequence is 14 residues long.

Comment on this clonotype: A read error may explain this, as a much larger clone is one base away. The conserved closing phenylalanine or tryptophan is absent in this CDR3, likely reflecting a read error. The CDR3 reads CASSLRTDSTDTQYY. CDR3 nucleotide sequence: TGTGCCAGCTCCCTTAGGACGGATAGCACAGATACGCAGTATTAT. The gene calls are TRBV18 and TRBJ2-3; no definite D call. Looked up from germline, CDR1 is KGHSH and CDR2 is LQKENI. V lost 6 bases and J 0 bases, leaving 13 bases between the germline ends. The CDR3 contains 15 residues.

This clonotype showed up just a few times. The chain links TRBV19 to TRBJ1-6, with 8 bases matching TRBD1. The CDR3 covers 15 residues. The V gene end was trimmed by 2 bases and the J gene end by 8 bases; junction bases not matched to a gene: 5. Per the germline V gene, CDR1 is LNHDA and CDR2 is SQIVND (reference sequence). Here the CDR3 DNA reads TGTGCCAGTAGTATACCCACAGGGGGGGATTCACCCCTCCACTTT. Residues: CASSIPTGGDSPLHF. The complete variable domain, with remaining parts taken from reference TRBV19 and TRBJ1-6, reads DGGITQSPKYLFRKEGQNVTLSCEQNLNHDAMYWYRQDPGQGLRLIYYSQIVNDFQKGDIAEGYSVSREKKESFPLTVTSAQKNPTAFYLCASSIPTGGDSPLHFGNGTRLTVT.

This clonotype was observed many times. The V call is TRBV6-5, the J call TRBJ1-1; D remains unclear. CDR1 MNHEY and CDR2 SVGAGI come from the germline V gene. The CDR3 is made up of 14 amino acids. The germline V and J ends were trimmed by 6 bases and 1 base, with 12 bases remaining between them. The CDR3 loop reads CASRSPSQNTEAFF. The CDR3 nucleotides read TGTGCCAGCAGATCACCCTCCCAGAACACTGAAGCTTTCTTT.

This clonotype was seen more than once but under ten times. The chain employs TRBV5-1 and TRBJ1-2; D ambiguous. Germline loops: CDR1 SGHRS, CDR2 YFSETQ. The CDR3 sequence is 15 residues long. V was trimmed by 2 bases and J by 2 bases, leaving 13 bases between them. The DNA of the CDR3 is TGCGCCAGCAGCTTAAGTGCAGCTCAGAACTATGGCTACACCTTC. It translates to CASSLSAAQNYGYTF. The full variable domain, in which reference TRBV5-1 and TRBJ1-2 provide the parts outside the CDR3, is KAGVTQTPRYLIKTRGQQVTLSCSPISGHRSVSWYQQTPGQGLQFLFEYFSETQRNKGNFPGRFSGRQFSNSRSEMNVSTLELGDSALYLCASSLSAAQNYGYTFGSGTRLTVV.

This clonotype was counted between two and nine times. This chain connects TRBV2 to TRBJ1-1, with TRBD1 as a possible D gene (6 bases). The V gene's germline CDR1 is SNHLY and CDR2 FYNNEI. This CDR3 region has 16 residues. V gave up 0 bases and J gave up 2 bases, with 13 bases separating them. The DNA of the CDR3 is TGTGCCAGCAGTGAAGCGCCTTACAGGGTCAACACTGAAGCTTTCTTT. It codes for CASSEAPYRVNTEAFF.

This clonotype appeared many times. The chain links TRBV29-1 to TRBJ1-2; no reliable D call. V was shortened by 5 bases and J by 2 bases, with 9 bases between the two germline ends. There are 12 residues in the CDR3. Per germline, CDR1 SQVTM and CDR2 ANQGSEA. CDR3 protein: CSVLWQNYGYTF. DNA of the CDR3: TGCAGCGTTCTATGGCAGAACTATGGCTACACCTTC.

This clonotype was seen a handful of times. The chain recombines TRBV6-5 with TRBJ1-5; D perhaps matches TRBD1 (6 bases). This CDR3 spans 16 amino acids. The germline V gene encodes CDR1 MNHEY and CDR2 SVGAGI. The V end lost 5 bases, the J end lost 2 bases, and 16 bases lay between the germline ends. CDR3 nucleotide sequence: TGTGCCAGCAGTCCCGGACAGCCTATTGGCAATCAGCCCCAGCATTTT. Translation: CASSPGQPIGNQPQHF.

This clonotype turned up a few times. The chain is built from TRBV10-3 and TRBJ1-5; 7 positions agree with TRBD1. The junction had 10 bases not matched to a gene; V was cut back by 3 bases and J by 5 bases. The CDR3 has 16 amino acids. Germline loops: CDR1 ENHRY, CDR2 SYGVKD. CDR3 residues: CAISDSGQLGDQPQHF. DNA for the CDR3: TGTGCCATCAGTGATTCGGGACAGCTCGGGGATCAGCCCCAGCATTTT.

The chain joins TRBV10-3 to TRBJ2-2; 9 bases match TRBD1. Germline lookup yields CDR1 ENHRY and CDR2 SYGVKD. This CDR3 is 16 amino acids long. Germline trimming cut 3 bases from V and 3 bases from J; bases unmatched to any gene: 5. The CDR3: CAISDSRTGDTGELFF. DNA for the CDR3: TGTGCCATCAGTGACTCTCGGACAGGGGACACCGGGGAGCTGTTTTTT.

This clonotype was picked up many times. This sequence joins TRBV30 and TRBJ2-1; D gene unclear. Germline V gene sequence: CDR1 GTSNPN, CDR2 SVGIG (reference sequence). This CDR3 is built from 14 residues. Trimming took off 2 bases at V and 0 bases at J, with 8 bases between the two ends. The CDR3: CAWSTTSSYNEQFF. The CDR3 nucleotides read TGTGCCTGGAGTACAACTTCCTCCTACAATGAGCAGTTCTTC.

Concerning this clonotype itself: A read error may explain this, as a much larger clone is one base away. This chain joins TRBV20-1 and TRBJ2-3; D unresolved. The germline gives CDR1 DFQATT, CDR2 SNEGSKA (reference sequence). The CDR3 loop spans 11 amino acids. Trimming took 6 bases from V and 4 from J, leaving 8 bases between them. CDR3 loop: CSATVPDTQYF. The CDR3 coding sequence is TGCAGTGCCACCGTACCAGATACGCAGTATTTT.

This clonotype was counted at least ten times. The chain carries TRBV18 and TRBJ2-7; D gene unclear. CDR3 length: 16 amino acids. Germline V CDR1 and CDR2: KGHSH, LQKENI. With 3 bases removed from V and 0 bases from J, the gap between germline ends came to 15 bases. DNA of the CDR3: TGTGCCAGCTCACCCCGTTACACAACAAGCTCCTACGAGCAGTACTTC. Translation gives CASSPRYTTSSYEQYF.

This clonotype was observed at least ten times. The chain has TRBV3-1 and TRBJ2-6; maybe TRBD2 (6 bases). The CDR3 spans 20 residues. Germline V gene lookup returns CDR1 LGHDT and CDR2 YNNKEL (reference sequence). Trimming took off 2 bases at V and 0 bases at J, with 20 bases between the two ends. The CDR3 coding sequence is TGTGCCAGCAGCCAACTGAAGGGAGGTCTTAGGGACTCTGGGGCCAACGTCCTGACTTTC. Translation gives CASSQLKGGLRDSGANVLTF.

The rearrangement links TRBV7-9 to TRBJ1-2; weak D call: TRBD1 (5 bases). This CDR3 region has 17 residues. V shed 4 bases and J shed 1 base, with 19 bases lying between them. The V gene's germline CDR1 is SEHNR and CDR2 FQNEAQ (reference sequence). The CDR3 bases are TGTGCCAGCAGCTCGCCCCGGGGCAGGGAATATAACTATGGCTACACCTTC. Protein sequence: CASSSPRGREYNYGYTF. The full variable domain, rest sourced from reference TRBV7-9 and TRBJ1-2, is DTGVSQNPRHKITKRGQNVTFRCDPISEHNRLYWYRQTLGQGPEFLTYFQNEAQLEKSRLLSDRFSAERPKGSFSTLEIQRTEQGDSAMYLCASSSPRGREYNYGYTFGSGTRLTVV.

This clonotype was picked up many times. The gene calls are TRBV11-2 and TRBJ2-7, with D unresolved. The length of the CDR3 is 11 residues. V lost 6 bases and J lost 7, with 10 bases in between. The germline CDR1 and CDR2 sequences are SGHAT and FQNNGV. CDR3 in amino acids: CASRTTTEQYF. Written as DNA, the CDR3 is TGTGCCAGCAGGACCACGACAGAGCAGTACTTC.

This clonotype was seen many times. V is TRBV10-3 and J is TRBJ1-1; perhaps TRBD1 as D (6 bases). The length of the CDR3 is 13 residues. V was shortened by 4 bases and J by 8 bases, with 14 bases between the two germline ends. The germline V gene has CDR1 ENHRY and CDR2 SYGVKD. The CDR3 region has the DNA TGTGCCATCAGTGCGGGGGCCTTAAGAGAAGCTTTCTTT. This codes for CAISAGALREAFF.

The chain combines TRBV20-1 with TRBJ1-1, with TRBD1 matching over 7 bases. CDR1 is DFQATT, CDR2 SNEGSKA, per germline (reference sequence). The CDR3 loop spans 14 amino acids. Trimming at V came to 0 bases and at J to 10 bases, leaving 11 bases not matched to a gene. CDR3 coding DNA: TGCAGTGCTAGAGATCCGGGGGGGACAGTGACAGCTTTCTTT. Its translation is CSARDPGGTVTAFF.

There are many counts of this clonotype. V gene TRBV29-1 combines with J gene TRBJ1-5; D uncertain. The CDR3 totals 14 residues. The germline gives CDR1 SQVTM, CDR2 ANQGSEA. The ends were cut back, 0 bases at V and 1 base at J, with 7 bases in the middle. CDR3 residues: CSVEDGGSNQPQHF. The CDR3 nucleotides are TGCAGCGTTGAAGACGGCGGAAGCAATCAGCCCCAGCATTTT.